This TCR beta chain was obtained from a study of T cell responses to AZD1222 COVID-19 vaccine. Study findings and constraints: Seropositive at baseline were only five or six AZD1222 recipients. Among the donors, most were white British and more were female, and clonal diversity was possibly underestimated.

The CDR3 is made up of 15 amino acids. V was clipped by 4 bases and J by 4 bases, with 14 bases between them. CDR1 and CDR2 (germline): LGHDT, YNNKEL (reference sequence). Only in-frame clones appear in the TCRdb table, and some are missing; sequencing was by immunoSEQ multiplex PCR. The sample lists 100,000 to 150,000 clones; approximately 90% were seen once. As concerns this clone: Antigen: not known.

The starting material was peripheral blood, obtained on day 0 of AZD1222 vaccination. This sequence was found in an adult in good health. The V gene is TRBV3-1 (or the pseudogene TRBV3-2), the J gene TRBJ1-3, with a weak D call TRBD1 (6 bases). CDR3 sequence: CASSPFRGLGNTIYF. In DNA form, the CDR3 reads TGTGCCAGCAGCCCCTTCAGGGGTTTAGGAAACACCATATATTTT.